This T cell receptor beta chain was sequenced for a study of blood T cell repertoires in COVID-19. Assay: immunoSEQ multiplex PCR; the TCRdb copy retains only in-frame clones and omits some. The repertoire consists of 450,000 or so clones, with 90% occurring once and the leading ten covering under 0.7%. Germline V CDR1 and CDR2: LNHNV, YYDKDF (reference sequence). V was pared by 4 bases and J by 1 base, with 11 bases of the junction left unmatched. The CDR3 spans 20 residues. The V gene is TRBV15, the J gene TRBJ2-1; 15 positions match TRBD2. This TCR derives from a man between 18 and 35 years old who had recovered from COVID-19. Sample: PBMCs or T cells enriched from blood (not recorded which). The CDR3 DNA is TGTGCCACCAGCACCGGACTAGCGGGAGGGATGCCTCAATCCTACAATGAGCAGTTCTTC. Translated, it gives CATSTGLAGGMPQSYNEQFF. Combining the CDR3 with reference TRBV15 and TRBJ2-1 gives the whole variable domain DAMVIQNPRYQVTQFGKPVTLSCSQTLNHNVMYWYQQKSSQAPKLLFHYYDKDFNNEADTPDNFQSRRPNTSFCFLDIRSPGLGDTAMYLCATSTGLAGGMPQSYNEQFFGPGTRLTVL.